The clone carrying this TCR beta chain has just a few counts. Its specificity is not known. The data derive from a study of blood T cells in healthy people across ages. The study, taken as a whole, reports: Long-lived donors exceeded aged donors in naive CD4+ cells and diversity.

Using a J-beta primer mix together with a sample-barcoded 5' primer, a second PCR was run for roughly 6 to 11 cycles. A single record per CDR3 protein comes from TCRdb applying MiXCR to the 5' RACE reads. Here the sample spans over 1,500,000 distinct CDR3 sequences, 35% to 50% being singletons. The ends were cut back, 5 bases at V and 1 base at J, with 17 bases in the middle. This CDR3 region has 16 residues. The chain has TRBV12-3 or TRBV12-4 and TRBJ1-2; possibly TRBD1 for D (6 bases). The sequence came from a human donor in good health. The sample consisted of blood. The chain's CDR3 is CASSPGQRLFNYGYTF. The CDR3 region has the DNA TGTGCCAGCAGTCCTGGACAGCGACTATTTAACTATGGCTACACCTTC.